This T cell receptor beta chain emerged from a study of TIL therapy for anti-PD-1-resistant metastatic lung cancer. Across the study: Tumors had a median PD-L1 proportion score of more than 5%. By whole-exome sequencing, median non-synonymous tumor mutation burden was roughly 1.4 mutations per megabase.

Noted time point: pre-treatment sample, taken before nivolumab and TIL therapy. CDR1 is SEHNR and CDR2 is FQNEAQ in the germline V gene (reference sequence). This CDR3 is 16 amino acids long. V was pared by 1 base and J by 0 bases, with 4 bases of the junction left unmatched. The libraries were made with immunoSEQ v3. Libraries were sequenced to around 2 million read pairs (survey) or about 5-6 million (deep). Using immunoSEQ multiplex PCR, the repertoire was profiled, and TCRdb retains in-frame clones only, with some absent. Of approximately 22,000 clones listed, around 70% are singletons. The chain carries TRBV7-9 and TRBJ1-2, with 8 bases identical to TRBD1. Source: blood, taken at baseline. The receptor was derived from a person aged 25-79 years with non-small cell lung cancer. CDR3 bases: TGTGCCAGCAGCTTAGGACAGGGGAGTTCTAACTATGGCTACACCTTC. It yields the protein CASSLGQGSSNYGYTF.